This TCR beta chain was profiled in a study of blood T cell repertoires in COVID-19. As for the study in general: Samples taken during acute and convalescent COVID-19 were collected in the United States, Italy and Spain. From T cells, B-cell-depleted T cells, or PBMCs came the material, which was cDNA or gDNA.

Germline V CDR1 and CDR2: KGHDR, SFDVKD. The CDR3 sequence is 16 residues long. The J segment lost 2 bases and the V segment lost 3 bases, leaving 4 bases of the junction unmatched. Original processing notes: Amplifying reference gene primers gave estimates of nucleated cell counts. Repertoires were generated with immunoSEQ multiplex PCR, while TCRdb's copy carries only in-frame clones and drops some. V and J calls and clone size are those listed in that table; D and trimming were worked out from the DNA. The data contain 200,000 to 250,000 clones, around 83% of them seen just once; the ten biggest clones take up approximately 7.6%. Seattle's enrolled individuals joined amid active infection and were then monitored longitudinally.

The chain recombines TRBV24-1 with TRBJ2-5; 11 nucleotides line up with TRBD2. This TCR was recovered from a woman aged 80 or older with COVID-19, enrolled during active disease. The sample was peripheral blood. CDR3 sequence reads: CATSDGVAGGQETQYF. The CDR3, as DNA: TGTGCCACCAGTGATGGGGTAGCGGGAGGGCAAGAGACCCAGTACTTC.